The next 4 T cell receptor beta chains were all read from a single sample in a study of identical twins. In TCRdb, the 5' RACE reads were re-called with MiXCR into one record per CDR3 protein. The profile shows 300,000 to 400,000 distinct CDR3 sequences, roughly 10% of them singletons. The sequenced sample consisted of naive T cells sorted from blood. These receptors were collected from a woman aged 45 to 65 in good health.

This clonotype showed up just a few times. The chain is built from TRBV5-1 and TRBJ2-4; TRBD2 might be the D (6 bases). Trimming took off 4 bases at V and 6 bases at J, with 14 bases between the two ends. The germline gives CDR1 SGHRS, CDR2 YFSETQ. This CDR3 is 14 amino acids long. As DNA, the CDR3 is TGCGCCAGCAGCAAGACTAGGGGCGGAAACATTCAGTACTTC. Residues: CASSKTRGGNIQYF.

This chain joins TRBV11-2 and TRBJ2-1; no reliable D call. The CDR3 spans 11 residues. CDR1 is SGHAT and CDR2 is FQNNGV in the germline V gene. With 1 base removed from V and 11 bases from J, the gap between germline ends came to 6 bases. The CDR3 here is CASSLGTQQFF. In nucleotides, the CDR3 is TGTGCCAGCAGCTTAGGGACGCAGCAGTTCTTC.

This clonotype was observed many times. V usage is TRBV6-5 and J usage is TRBJ2-2, with D possibly matching TRBD2 (5 bases). The V gene lost 5 bases and the J gene lost 6 bases, with 7 bases spanning the gap. The CDR3 consists of 12 residues. Looked up from germline, CDR1 is MNHEY and CDR2 is SVGAGI. CDR3 DNA: TGTGCCAGCAGTCGGGAATCCGGGGAGCTGTTTTTT. This sequence encodes CASSRESGELFF.

The chain joins TRBV7-9 to TRBJ2-7; the D gene is possibly TRBD2 (5 bases). Trimming removed 3 bases from V and 6 bases from J, with 9 bases in between. Germline lookup yields CDR1 SEHNR and CDR2 FQNEAQ (reference sequence). The CDR3 sequence is 12 residues long. The CDR3 DNA is TGTGCCAGCAGCTTCGAGGGAGTCGAGCAGTACGTC. This sequence encodes CASSFEGVEQYV.